This is a list of T cell receptor beta chains from one sample in a study of T cells in Graves' hyperthyroidism and ophthalmopathy. A single record per CDR3 protein comes from TCRdb applying MiXCR to the multiplex PCR reads. Of about 400,000 distinct CDR3 sequences detected, roughly 13% appear once; the ten largest clones hold less than 6.5%. What was sequenced was blood. Source of these receptors: a woman younger than 35 with Graves' hyperthyroidism. Each CDR3 is given with its conserved first and last residue. Each record gives: J gene, D gene, V gene, clone size, CDR3 protein, CDR3 DNA. The D gene is left open where the match is weak. Expanded clones are given a class, and other clones once, few, many or no size at all.

TRBJ2-3 TRBD1 TRBV10-1 many CASSDWRQGTDTQYF TGCGCCAGCAGTGATTGGAGACAGGGGACAGATACGCAGTATTTT
TRBJ2-3 NA TRBV28 many CASNGGDTDTQYF TGTGCCAGCAACGGAGGTGACACAGATACGCAGTATTTT
TRBJ2-3 TRBD2 TRBV28 many CASSLVAGRTDTQYF TGTGCCAGCAGTTTGGTAGCGGGACGCACAGATACGCAGTATTTT
TRBJ1-1 NA TRBV11-3 NA CASRVEGITEAFF TGTGCCAGCAGAGTAGAAGGGATCACTGAAGCTTTCTTT
TRBJ2-1 TRBD1 TRBV10-3 many CAISEGQGLGPEQFF TGTGCCATCAGTGAGGGACAGGGTTTGGGGCCTGAGCAGTTCTTC
TRBJ1-2 NA TRBV15 many CATSREPGNYGYTF TGTGCCACCAGCAGAGAGCCAGGAAACTATGGCTACACCTTC
TRBJ2-1 NA TRBV13 many CASSFRDFGRYEQFF TGTGCCAGCAGCTTCCGGGACTTCGGCAGGTATGAGCAGTTCTTC
TRBJ1-3 NA TRBV3-1 many CASSQAASMRNTIYF TGTGCCAGCAGCCAAGCGGCGTCTATGAGAAACACCATATATTTT
TRBJ2-7 NA TRBV10-2 NA CASSSSRWSYEQYF TGCGCCAGCAGTAGTAGCAGATGGTCCTACGAGCAGTACTTC
TRBJ1-1 TRBD1 TRBV10-1 NA CASSTGDSERAFF TGCGCCAGCAGTACAGGGGACTCCGAGAGGGCTTTCTTT
TRBJ2-1 TRBD2 TRBV27 many CASSLSKLRTSGKVKNGNEQFF TGTGCCAGCAGTTTATCGAAATTGAGGACTAGCGGGAAAGTTAAGAATGGGAATGAGCAGTTCTTC
TRBJ2-5 NA TRBV20-1 NA CSATGPDIVLQLETQYF TGCAGTGCTACAGGACCAGACATAGTACTTCAATTGGAGACCCAGTACTTC
TRBJ1-2 NA TRBV12-3/TRBV12-4 few CASRLSSRVGYTF TGTGCCAGCAGGCTATCTTCCAGGGTTGGCTACACCTTC
TRBJ2-5 NA TRBV9 few CASSDRTAGETQYF TGTGCCAGCAGTGACAGGACAGCTGGGGAGACCCAGTACTTC
TRBJ2-2 NA TRBV28 few CASSFRQGPGELFF TGTGCCAGCAGTTTCCGTCAGGGTCCGGGGGAGCTGTTTTTT
TRBJ1-1 NA TRBV6-5 many CASSYSPGATNTEAFF TGTGCCAGCAGTTACTCCCCGGGGGCCACGAACACTGAAGCTTTCTTT
TRBJ1-2 TRBD1 TRBV5-6 NA CASSVEGQGLIAGYTF TGTGCCAGCAGCGTAGAGGGACAGGGTTTGATTGCTGGCTACACCTTC
TRBJ2-5 TRBD2 TRBV11-1 many CASSQGLEYETQYF TGTGCCAGCAGCCAAGGACTAGAATATGAGACCCAGTACTTC
TRBJ2-7 NA TRBV6-2/TRBV6-3 few CASKDGPYEQYF TGTGCCAGCAAGGACGGGCCCTACGAGCAGTACTTC
TRBJ1-5 TRBD1 TRBV4-3 few CASSQFPPGQTSNQPQHF TGCGCCAGCAGCCAGTTTCCTCCGGGACAGACCTCAAATCAGCCCCAGCATTTT
TRBJ2-3 NA TRBV19 few CASSIVDAADTQYF TGTGCCAGTAGTATCGTAGACGCGGCAGATACGCAGTATTTT
TRBJ2-3 NA TRBV7-2 many CASSLWGVTDTQYF TGTGCCAGCAGCTTATGGGGGGTAACAGATACGCAGTATTTT
TRBJ1-4 NA TRBV7-6 few CASSLDGGKREKLFF TGTGCCAGCAGCTTAGATGGGGGAAAAAGAGAAAAACTGTTTTTT
TRBJ1-1 NA TRBV4-3 many CASSQVPGTEAFF TGCGCCAGCAGCCAAGTTCCCGGAACTGAAGCTTTCTTT
TRBJ1-5 NA TRBV19 NA CASSAGPHQPQHF TGTGCCAGTAGTGCGGGGCCACATCAGCCCCAGCATTTT
TRBJ2-7 TRBD2 TRBV6-1 many CASKRTSGPTMGSYEQYF TGTGCCAGCAAACGGACTAGCGGACCTACAATGGGCTCCTACGAGCAGTACTTC
TRBJ2-7 TRBD1 TRBV20-1 NA CSASETGSGEQYF TGCAGTGCTAGTGAGACAGGGTCGGGCGAGCAGTACTTC
TRBJ1-2 TRBD1 TRBV5-1 many CASSLRTGGDGYTF TGCGCCAGCAGCCTCAGAACAGGGGGTGATGGCTACACCTTC
TRBJ1-1 TRBD1 TRBV12-3/TRBV12-4 NA CASSLGDRATEAFF TGTGCCAGCAGCCTCGGGGACAGGGCGACTGAAGCTTTCTTT
TRBJ2-6 NA TRBV6-1 many CASSEAYREYSGANVLTF TGTGCCAGCAGTGAAGCCTACAGGGAATACTCTGGGGCCAACGTCCTGACTTTC
TRBJ2-7 NA TRBV7-9 many CASSMQDGASYEQYF TGTGCCAGCAGCATGCAGGACGGTGCCTCCTACGAGCAGTACTTC